What follows are 28 T cell receptor beta chains derived from one specimen sequenced in a study of vaccination and CD4 T cells after COVID-19. At the Johns Hopkins FTIC core, DNA taken from cultured CD4+ T cells was sequenced by way of the Oncomine TCR Beta short-read assay. TCRdb reanalysed the PCR reads using MiXCR and keeps one entry per CDR3 protein. This sample carries about 10,000 distinct CDR3 sequences, approximately 59% of them seen once, and the ten largest clones take 16%. Antigen specificity for these receptors is unknown. Treatment of the sample: approximately 11-day PBMC culture with coronavirus spike peptide pools or control peptides (ViraFEST assay). Sequences were obtained from CD4+ T cells from blood, cultured in vitro. These receptors all come from a human donor who had recovered from COVID-19.

This chain links TRBV24-1 with TRBJ2-1; D may match TRBD1 or TRBD2 (7 bases each). Per the germline V gene, CDR1 is KGHDR and CDR2 is SFDVKD. The CDR3 is 15 residues long. The V end was cut by 6 bases, the J end by 8 bases, with 19 bases between. CDR3 amino acids: CATSPLGAGGDEQFF. The CDR3 nucleotides are TGTGCCACCAGTCCACTTGGGGCAGGGGGGGATGAGCAGTTCTTC.

This clonotype came up a few times. The rearrangement joins TRBV28 to TRBJ1-3; D uncertain. V was clipped by 7 bases and J by 0 bases, with 7 bases between them. Per germline, CDR1 MDHEN and CDR2 SYDVKM. The CDR3 has 13 amino acids. The CDR3 DNA is TGTGCCAGCATGACGGTCTCTGGAAACACCATATATTTT. It translates to CASMTVSGNTIYF.

This chain joins TRBV4-3 and TRBJ2-3, with 7 bases that match TRBD2. After removal of 4 bases from V and 2 bases from J, the junction contained 3 bases not matched to a gene. This CDR3 contains 14 residues. The germline gives CDR1 LGHNA, CDR2 YSLEER. Here the CDR3 reads CASSPGTTTDTQYF. CDR3 DNA: TGCGCCAGCAGCCCCGGGACTACCACAGATACGCAGTATTTT.

This chain's CDR3 is CASSLGQGSYGYTF. CDR3 in DNA: TGTGCCAGCAGCTTGGGACAGGGAAGCTATGGCTACACCTTC. The chain is built from TRBV5-6 and TRBJ1-2; TRBD1 matches at 7 bases. After removal of 0 bases from V and 4 bases from J, the junction contained 3 bases not matched to a gene. Germline V CDR1 and CDR2: SGHDT, YYEEEE. This CDR3 contains 14 residues.

The chain recombines TRBV7-9 with TRBJ1-1; D gene ambiguous. The CDR3 loop spans 12 amino acids. The V gene lost 5 bases and the J gene lost 5 bases, with 9 bases spanning the gap. The germline CDR1 and CDR2 sequences are SEHNR and FQNEAQ (reference sequence). CDR3 coding DNA: TGTGCCAGCAGCGATTATAGGACTGAAGCTTTCTTT. Amino acid sequence: CASSDYRTEAFF.

V gene TRBV6-1 combines with J gene TRBJ1-4; the D is unclear. The CDR3 loop spans 12 amino acids. V was pared by 10 bases and J by 3 bases, with 9 bases between. Germline lookup yields CDR1 MNHNS and CDR2 SASEGT. The CDR3 nucleotides read TGTGCCACGAGGAGGGCTAATGAAAAACTGTTTTTT. Translated: CATRRANEKLFF.

The J gene is TRBJ2-7, the V gene TRBV6-1; the D is unclear. This CDR3 region has 13 residues. Trimming left V 3 bases short and J 1 base short, with 7 bases between. Germline CDR1 and CDR2: MNHNS and SASEGT. The CDR3: CASSEMGSYEQYF. For the CDR3, the DNA is TGTGCCAGCAGTGAGATGGGTTCCTACGAGCAGTACTTC.

The table lists this clonotype with a few counts. J is TRBJ2-7 and V is TRBV7-2, with 9 bases aligning to TRBD1. Unmatched junction bases numbered 6, after V lost 0 bases and J lost 3 bases. Germline values: CDR1 SGHTA, CDR2 FQGNSA. The CDR3 runs to 16 residues. The CDR3 protein is CASSLAGQGTFYEQYF. Here the CDR3 DNA reads TGTGCCAGCAGCTTAGCCGGACAGGGGACATTCTACGAGCAGTACTTC.

The chain joins TRBV7-2 to TRBJ2-1; TRBD2 agrees at 8 bases. Germline values: CDR1 SGHTA, CDR2 FQGNSA. This CDR3 region has 16 residues. The V and J ends lost 5 bases and 4 bases, in that order; junction bases with no gene match: 10. This CDR3 reads CASSLNAGGGYNEQFF. As DNA, the CDR3 is TGTGCCAGCAGCCTTAACGCGGGGGGTGGGTACAATGAGCAGTTCTTC.

The chain couples TRBV11-3 to TRBJ2-7; D remains ambiguous. Germline CDR1 is SGHNT and CDR2 is YENEEA. CDR3 length: 17 residues. Trimming took off 5 bases at V and 4 bases at J, with 24 bases between the two ends. The CDR3 sequence: CASSTDRAEARLYEQYF. The CDR3 bases are TGTGCCAGCAGCACAGATCGGGCAGAAGCCCGACTTTACGAGCAGTACTTC.

V is TRBV20-1 and J is TRBJ2-5; D is uncertain. Per the germline V gene, CDR1 is DFQATT and CDR2 is SNEGSKA (reference sequence). Trimming pared 2 bases from V and 6 bases from J, leaving 4 bases between. The CDR3 length is 10 residues. CDR3 bases: TGCAGTGCTAGAATCCAGACCCAGTACTTC. Translation: CSARIQTQYF.

This sequence joins TRBV7-3 and TRBJ2-7; 12 nucleotides agree with TRBD2. The CDR3 covers 15 residues. With 5 bases clipped from V and 4 bases from J, the junction kept 6 bases outside the gene matches. Germline V gene data show CDR1 as SGHTA and CDR2 as FQGTGA. The CDR3 protein is CASSPSGGATYEQYF. The CDR3 nucleotides are TGTGCCAGCAGCCCTAGCGGGGGGGCTACATACGAGCAGTACTTC.

This clonotype showed up just a few times. The V call is TRBV7-8, the J call TRBJ2-7; D is perhaps TRBD1 (6 bases). V lost 2 bases and J lost 3, with 11 bases in between. CDR1 is SGHVS and CDR2 is FQNEAQ in the germline V gene. This CDR3 is built from 14 residues. CDR3 region: CASSLREGHYEQYF. CDR3 in DNA: TGTGCCAGCAGCTTAAGAGAGGGACACTACGAGCAGTACTTC.

This rearrangement joins TRBV6-5 to TRBJ2-2, with D perhaps matching TRBD1 or TRBD2 (6 bases each). The CDR3 is 14 amino acids. The germline V and J ends were trimmed by 4 bases and 5 bases, with 11 bases remaining between them. Germline CDR1 reads MNHEY; CDR2 reads SVGAGI. CDR3 loop: CASSSQGGTGELFF. The CDR3 region has the DNA TGTGCCAGCAGTTCACAGGGAGGAACCGGGGAGCTGTTTTTT.

The chain couples TRBV21-1 to TRBJ2-1. TRBV21-1 corresponds to a pseudogene. The CDR3 length is 13 residues. The DNA for the CDR3 is TGTGCCAGCAGCAAAGAGTCCTACAATGAGCAGTTCTTC. It specifies CASSKESYNEQFF.

This rearrangement joins TRBV11-3 to TRBJ1-4; 8 nucleotides line up with TRBD1. There are 15 residues in the CDR3. CDR1 SGHNT and CDR2 YENEEA come from the germline V gene. The ends lost 5 bases at V and 4 bases at J; junction bases unmatched: 6. DNA for the CDR3: TGTGCCAGCAGCCCCAGGACAGGGCTTAATGAAAAACTGTTTTTT. The encoded protein is CASSPRTGLNEKLFF.

This clonotype was seen only a few times. This sequence joins TRBV25-1 and TRBJ1-1; 9 bases line up with TRBD1. Germline values: CDR1 MGHDK, CDR2 SYGVNS. Germline trimming cut 4 bases from V and 4 bases from J; bases unmatched to any gene: 7. The CDR3 extends over 15 amino acids. CDR3 DNA sequence: TGTGCCAGCAGTGGCCCCGGGACAGGGCGCACTGAAGCTTTCTTT. The encoded protein is CASSGPGTGRTEAFF.

CDR3 DNA: TGTGCCAGCAGCTTATTGTCTGGCACAGATACGCAGTATTTT. Translating it yields CASSLLSGTDTQYF. This chain connects TRBV7-3 to TRBJ2-3; D not certain. From germline, CDR1 is SGHTA and CDR2 FQGTGA. The V end lost 2 bases, the J end lost 1 base, and 7 bases lay between the germline ends. The CDR3 sequence is 14 residues long.

This clonotype has more than one count but fewer than ten. This chain connects TRBV20-1 to TRBJ1-6; 9 positions agree with TRBD1. CDR1 is DFQATT, CDR2 SNEGSKA, per germline (reference sequence). This CDR3 is built from 16 residues. Germline trimming cut 1 base from V and 7 bases from J; bases unmatched to any gene: 8. The CDR3, as DNA: TGCAGTGCTAGAGGGACAGGGGCAATCGGGAATTCACCCCTCCACTTT. It specifies CSARGTGAIGNSPLHF.

CDR3: CASSRSEQGGTYGYTF. CDR3 in DNA: TGTGCCAGCAGTCGAAGTGAACAGGGTGGGACCTATGGCTACACCTTC. This chain links TRBV6-1 with TRBJ1-2, with D tentatively TRBD1 (6 bases). The V end lost 5 bases, the J end lost 4 bases, and 20 bases lay between the germline ends. Germline CDR1 and CDR2: MNHNS and SASEGT. The CDR3 contains 16 residues.

V gene TRBV2 combines with J gene TRBJ2-1, with a tentative D call TRBD1 (6 bases). Trimming removed 3 bases at V and 13 bases at J, with 10 bases between. Germline V gene lookup returns CDR1 SNHLY and CDR2 FYNNEI. The CDR3 consists of 11 residues. The CDR3: CASSEWDTQFF. The CDR3 DNA reads TGTGCCAGCAGTGAGTGGGACACCCAGTTCTTC.

This clonotype appeared a few times. The chain carries TRBV6-2 or TRBV6-3 and TRBJ1-1; 10 nucleotides align to TRBD1. CDR1 MNHEY and CDR2 SVGEGT come from the germline V gene. This CDR3 spans 17 amino acids. V trimming: 4 bases; J trimming: 4 bases; junction bases outside the gene matches: 12. CDR3 amino acids: CASSFHSNGQGGTEAFF. Written as DNA, the CDR3 is TGTGCCAGCAGTTTCCACTCGAACGGACAGGGGGGCACTGAAGCTTTCTTT.

V usage is TRBV20-1 and J usage is TRBJ2-1; no definite D call. CDR1 is DFQATT and CDR2 is SNEGSKA in the germline V gene (reference sequence). This CDR3 is built from 12 residues. Trimming shortened V by 0 bases and J by 7 bases, and 7 bases separated the two germline ends. CDR3 amino acids: CSARDQRNEQFF. For the CDR3, the DNA is TGCAGTGCTAGAGATCAGAGGAATGAGCAGTTCTTC.

The chain uses TRBV7-9 and TRBJ2-3; unclear D gene. Between the trimmed V and J ends, which lost 5 bases and 4 bases, there was a span of 7 bases. Germline-derived CDR1 and CDR2 are SEHNR and FQNEAQ (reference sequence). The CDR3 has 12 residues. The chain's CDR3 is CASSLGPDTQYF. CDR3 DNA: TGTGCCAGCAGCCTAGGTCCAGATACGCAGTATTTT.

The V call is TRBV20-1, the J call TRBJ1-5; D remains ambiguous. The CDR3 is 13 residues long. Germline V gene lookup returns CDR1 DFQATT and CDR2 SNEGSKA (reference sequence). Trimming removed 6 bases at V and 10 bases at J, with 19 bases between. For the CDR3, the DNA is TGCAGTGCCGGTGGGCAGGCCGAGTCCCCCCAGCATTTT. Protein: CSAGGQAESPQHF.

This chain links TRBV6-1 with TRBJ1-1, with 8 bases matching TRBD1. Germline CDR1 reads MNHNS; CDR2 reads SASEGT. After removal of 6 bases from V and 1 base from J, the junction contained 13 bases not matched to a gene. The CDR3 consists of 17 residues. The CDR3 region has the DNA TGTGCCAGCAGACCTCTTTCAGGGGGCATTCGGAACACTGAAGCTTTCTTT. This encodes CASRPLSGGIRNTEAFF.

This chain links TRBV24-1 with TRBJ2-5; a possible D gene is TRBD2 (5 bases). Trimming left V 4 bases short and J 5 bases short, with 13 bases between. The CDR3 has 14 residues. CDR1 and CDR2 from the germline V gene are KGHDR and SFDVKD. The CDR3 sequence is CATSERASSETQYF. The CDR3 DNA sequence: TGTGCCACCAGTGAGCGGGCCTCTTCGGAGACCCAGTACTTC.

The V and J genes are TRBV6-5 and TRBJ2-1; 12 positions match TRBD1. Germline CDR1 is MNHEY and CDR2 is SVGAGI. The CDR3 is 17 amino acids. The V gene end was trimmed by 2 bases and the J gene end by 5 bases; junction bases not matched to a gene: 7. CDR3 DNA sequence: TGTGCCAGCAGTTACCTAGGGACAGGGGGCCTTAACAATGAGCAGTTCTTC. Encoded protein: CASSYLGTGGLNNEQFF.